The 24 T cell receptor beta chains in this list originate from one sample, sequenced in a study of beta chain features in type 1 diabetes. Sequenced material consisted of expressed TCRB transcripts (all of the isolated RNA was reverse transcribed). Produced via immunoSEQ multiplex PCR; TCRdb's table is partial and in-frame only. The repertoire holds some 900,000 clones, with 15% to 20% as singletons. Source material: naive CD4+ T cells from blood. The source is a woman younger than 35 in good health.

This clone was counted a few times. The chain is built from TRBV7-3 and TRBJ2-3; 10 nucleotides line up with TRBD1. Per germline, CDR1 SGHTA and CDR2 FQGTGA. V dropped 6 bases and J dropped 5; count of bases not matched to a gene: 8. The CDR3 has 15 residues. The CDR3: CASSHRTGGIDTQYF. The CDR3 DNA is TGTGCCAGCAGTCATCGGACAGGGGGTATAGATACGCAGTATTTT.

The gene calls are TRBV2 and TRBJ1-1; TRBD1 is a possible D gene (5 bases). Deletions cut 7 bases from V and 5 bases from J, with 17 bases between. The germline V gene encodes CDR1 SNHLY and CDR2 FYNNEI. This CDR3 region has 14 residues. CDR3 amino acids: CASMVGPFSTEAFF. The CDR3 DNA is TGTGCCAGCATGGTGGGGCCCTTTTCTACTGAAGCTTTCTTT.

The J gene is TRBJ2-2, the V gene TRBV5-1; no firm D call. V was trimmed by 6 bases and J by 1 base, leaving 16 bases between them. CDR3 length: 16 amino acids. Germline assignment: CDR1 SGHRS and CDR2 YFSETQ. The CDR3 reads CASNVEIWGNTGELFF. The CDR3 DNA reads TGCGCCAGCAACGTCGAGATTTGGGGGAACACCGGGGAGCTGTTTTTT.

The chain has TRBV25-1 and TRBJ1-1; D remains ambiguous. The CDR3 runs to 15 residues. Germline CDR1 MGHDK, CDR2 SYGVNS. Trimming removed 4 bases at V and 2 bases at J, with 14 bases between. The CDR3 here is CASSAVTRTNTEAFF. The CDR3 nucleotides are TGTGCCAGCAGTGCCGTAACGAGGACTAACACTGAAGCTTTCTTT.

This clone was seen only a few times. This chain uses TRBV15 with TRBJ2-2; D gene unclear. The V gene lost 1 base and the J gene lost 2 bases, with 8 bases spanning the gap. Germline assignment: CDR1 LNHNV and CDR2 YYDKDF (reference sequence). CDR3 length: 15 amino acids. This CDR3 reads CATSRVILNTGELFF. CDR3 bases: TGTGCCACCAGCAGAGTGATCTTAAACACCGGGGAGCTGTTTTTT.

This clone turned up a few times. The V call is TRBV10-3, the J call TRBJ2-7, with 10 bases that match TRBD1. Germline V lookup: CDR1 ENHRY, CDR2 SYGVKD. V shed 11 bases, J shed 6 bases, and the junction held 10 bases outside the gene matches. The CDR3 is 13 amino acids. The DNA for the CDR3 is TGTGCCTCATGGACAGGGGGATACTTCGAGCAGTACTTC. Its translation: CASWTGGYFEQYF.

This clone was seen a few times. V and J are TRBV18 and TRBJ2-5; TRBD1 matches 8 bases. This CDR3 region has 15 residues. CDR1 KGHSH and CDR2 LQKENI come from the germline V gene. The V segment lost 2 bases and the J segment 4 bases; nucleotides outside the gene matches: 6. The CDR3 spells CASSPTTGAGETQYF. CDR3 bases: TGTGCCAGCTCACCAACGACAGGGGCCGGAGAGACCCAGTACTTC.

Only a few counts were recorded for this clone. The CDR3 is CASSPSAGGTEAFF. Here the CDR3 DNA reads TGTGCCAGCTCACCATCGGCTGGGGGCACTGAAGCTTTCTTT. The genes are TRBV18 and TRBJ1-1; the D gene is possibly TRBD1 (5 bases). The CDR3 covers 14 residues. The germline V gene has CDR1 KGHSH and CDR2 LQKENI. V was cut by 2 bases and J by 4 bases, with 11 bases left in between.

A few counts support this clone. V usage is TRBV7-2 and J usage is TRBJ2-3; no firm D call. The ends were cut back, 0 bases at V and 6 bases at J, with 7 bases in the middle. The CDR3 has 13 amino acids. Germline CDR1 SGHTA, CDR2 FQGNSA. The CDR3 region is CASSLAWADTQYF. In DNA, the CDR3 is TGTGCCAGCAGCTTAGCTTGGGCGGATACGCAGTATTTT.

Only a few counts were recorded for this clone. V and J are TRBV6-5 and TRBJ2-4; 10 positions match TRBD2. Germline values: CDR1 MNHEY, CDR2 SVGAGI. The trim removed 5 bases at V and 5 bases at J, leaving 6 bases unmatched. CDR3 size: 15 residues. The chain's CDR3 is CASSALTSGENIQYF. For the CDR3, the DNA is TGTGCCAGCAGTGCCCTAACTAGCGGGGAAAACATTCAGTACTTC.

This clone was found a few times. This sequence joins TRBV28 and TRBJ2-5; D might be TRBD1 (5 bases). This CDR3 is 16 amino acids long. CDR1 is MDHEN, CDR2 SYDVKM, per germline. Trimming took off 6 bases at V and 1 base at J, with 18 bases between the two ends. The CDR3, as DNA: TGTGCCAGCAGCCAAACCCCTCAGGGAATCCAAGAGACCCAGTACTTC. Protein sequence: CASSQTPQGIQETQYF.

This clone was detected a few times. The sample has other DNA sequences that encode this CDR3 too. This chain connects TRBV5-1 to TRBJ1-1, with D possibly TRBD1 on 5 matching bases. CDR1 and CDR2 (germline): SGHRS, YFSETQ. Trimming took off 2 bases at V and 5 bases at J, with 10 bases between the two ends. The CDR3 extends over 13 amino acids. The CDR3 region has the DNA TGCGCCAGCAGCTTCCAGGGAGAGACTGAAGCTTTCTTT. Translating it yields CASSFQGETEAFF. Drawing the rest from reference TRBV5-1 and TRBJ1-1, the complete variable domain is KAGVTQTPRYLIKTRGQQVTLSCSPISGHRSVSWYQQTPGQGLQFLFEYFSETQRNKGNFPGRFSGRQFSNSRSEMNVSTLELGDSALYLCASSFQGETEAFFGQGTRLTVV.

This clone showed up just a few times. J is TRBJ1-2 and V is TRBV7-9; no clear D. The CDR3 totals 15 residues. With 1 base removed from V and 3 bases from J, the gap between germline ends came to 12 bases. Per the germline V gene, CDR1 is SEHNR and CDR2 is FQNEAQ (reference sequence). The chain's CDR3 is CASSLDLGDHYGYTF. The CDR3 nucleotides are TGTGCCAGCAGCTTAGATTTAGGAGACCACTATGGCTACACCTTC.

The genes are TRBV4-2 and TRBJ2-1; 10 nucleotides line up with TRBD2. The CDR3 length is 16 residues. CDR1 LGHNA and CDR2 YNFKEQ come from the germline V gene. V shed 0 bases and J 7 bases; nucleotides not matched to a gene: 6. Here the CDR3 reads CASSQDRTSGRNEQFF. DNA of the CDR3: TGTGCCAGCAGCCAAGACCGGACTAGCGGTAGGAATGAGCAGTTCTTC.

The V and J genes are TRBV18 and TRBJ2-5; D remains unclear. CDR3 length equals 15 residues. Germline V gene lookup returns CDR1 KGHSH and CDR2 LQKENI. Deletions cut 1 base from V and 0 bases from J, with 9 bases between. Here the CDR3 reads CASSPRVSNQETQYF. Here the CDR3 DNA reads TGTGCCAGCTCACCACGCGTCAGCAACCAAGAGACCCAGTACTTC.

The genes are TRBV27 and TRBJ2-7; 9 bases map to TRBD1. Looked up from germline, CDR1 is MNHEY and CDR2 is SMNVEV (reference sequence). The ends lost 6 bases at V and 0 bases at J; junction bases unmatched: 3. This CDR3 contains 14 residues. For the CDR3, the DNA is TGTGCCAGCAGAAAGACAGGGGGCTCCTACGAGCAGTACTTC. Translating it yields CASRKTGGSYEQYF.

This clone was detected only a few times. The chain links TRBV9 to TRBJ2-1; 9 bases match TRBD2. This CDR3 region has 19 residues. V lost 1 base, J lost 1 base, and 12 bases stayed unmatched. Germline V CDR1 and CDR2: SGDLS, YYNGEE. This CDR3 reads CASSVSVSGRQVSYNEQFF. The CDR3, as DNA: TGTGCCAGCAGCGTATCTGTTAGCGGGAGACAGGTGTCCTACAATGAGCAGTTCTTC. Filled out from reference TRBV9 and TRBJ2-1, the complete variable domain reads DSGVTQTPKHLITATGQRVTLRCSPRSGDLSVYWYQQSLDQGLQFLIQYYNGEERAKGNILERFSAQQFPDLHSELNLSSLELGDSALYFCASSVSVSGRQVSYNEQFFGPGTRLTVL.

V and J are TRBV5-1 and TRBJ2-1, with 14 positions matching TRBD2. CDR3 length: 18 residues. The junction had 10 bases not matched to a gene; V was cut back by 4 bases and J by 4 bases. Germline assignment: CDR1 SGHRS and CDR2 YFSETQ. CDR3 sequence: CASSLPGTSGSPYNEQFF. As DNA, the CDR3 is TGCGCCAGCAGCCTTCCCGGGACTAGCGGGAGCCCTTACAATGAGCAGTTCTTC.

The V gene is TRBV7-9, the J gene TRBJ2-1; D is perhaps TRBD1 or TRBD2 (5 bases each). Per germline, CDR1 SEHNR and CDR2 FQNEAQ (reference sequence). This CDR3 spans 15 amino acids. The V and J ends lost 1 base and 6 bases respectively, with 13 bases between them. CDR3 region: CASSLGASGTNEQFF. DNA of the CDR3: TGTGCCAGCAGCTTAGGCGCATCAGGGACCAATGAGCAGTTCTTC. Full variable domain (missing parts from reference TRBV7-9 and TRBJ2-1): DTGVSQNPRHKITKRGQNVTFRCDPISEHNRLYWYRQTLGQGPEFLTYFQNEAQLEKSRLLSDRFSAERPKGSFSTLEIQRTEQGDSAMYLCASSLGASGTNEQFFGPGTRLTVL.

CDR3 in DNA: TGTGCCAGCAGCCTCAGCGGGAGTATGCGCTACGAGCAGTACTTC. Translating it yields CASSLSGSMRYEQYF. The chain carries TRBV5-4 and TRBJ2-7, with TRBD2 matching over 8 bases. This CDR3 region has 15 residues. Germline V gene lookup returns CDR1 SGHNT and CDR2 YYREEE (reference sequence). With V trimmed by 4 bases and J by 3 bases, 9 bases remained unmatched.

Concerning this clone itself: Within the sample, other DNA sequences also encode this same CDR3. This chain uses TRBV20-1 with TRBJ1-2; D is perhaps TRBD1 (5 bases). CDR3 length: 10 residues. The germline gives CDR1 DFQATT, CDR2 SNEGSKA (reference sequence). V lost 5 bases to trimming and J lost 5 bases, with 6 bases between them. CDR3 residues: CSARTYGYTF. DNA of the CDR3: TGCAGTGCTCGGACATATGGCTACACCTTC.

This clone was detected only a few times. The rearrangement joins TRBV28 to TRBJ2-7; 9 positions match TRBD1. Per the germline V gene, CDR1 is MDHEN and CDR2 is SYDVKM. This CDR3 comprises 14 residues. With V trimmed by 2 bases and J by 7 bases, 6 bases remained unmatched. Here the CDR3 DNA reads TGTGCCAGCAGTTTAGGGGACAGGGCCGGGGAGCAGTACTTC. Protein product: CASSLGDRAGEQYF.

This rearrangement joins TRBV5-4 to TRBJ2-1, with 8 nucleotides matching TRBD1. The CDR3 runs to 14 residues. CDR1 and CDR2 from the germline V gene are SGHNT and YYREEE (reference sequence). Trimming cost V 4 bases and J 5 bases; bases outside gene matches: 5. In DNA form, the CDR3 reads TGTGCCAGCAGCAGAGTGGGACAGGACAATGAGCAGTTCTTC. Translated, it gives CASSRVGQDNEQFF.

V usage is TRBV5-5 and J usage is TRBJ2-2; no clear D. CDR3 length: 12 residues. From germline, CDR1 is SGHKS and CDR2 YYEKEE (reference sequence). V was shortened by 2 bases and J by 5 bases, with 4 bases between the two germline ends. The CDR3 sequence is CASSLSTGELFF. CDR3 DNA: TGTGCCAGCAGCTTATCGACCGGGGAGCTGTTTTTT.